This TCR beta chain came from a study of control samples from healthy donors and cancer patients (dated by TCRdb to the early 2020s). Of note for this clone: This clone's antigen is unknown. Base qualities are not provided; no much larger clone lies one nucleotide away.

Libraries were made using the immunoSEQ multiplex PCR assay. This immuneACCESS table, as held by TCRdb, lists in-frame sequences with V and J called but not all clones. Of the missing ones, under half trace to an unresolved V gene in checked studies; the others have no known cause. The sample records more than 150,000 clones, 92% of which are singletons. The ten largest account for roughly 0.64% of the sample. The source material was blood. This TCR was sampled from a woman under 40 in good health.

The CDR3 protein: CASSLASEDTGELFF. The base sequence is TGTGCCAGCAGCTTGGCCTCGGAGGACACCGGGGAGCTGTTTTTT. The chain joins TRBV5-4 to TRBJ2-2; the D gene is perhaps TRBD2, from 5 matching bases. V is shortened by 0 bases, J by 3 bases, and the region joining them spans 9 bases. Taken from the germline V gene (reference sequence), the CDR1 and CDR2 loops are SGHNT and YYREEE. The CDR3 covers 15 residues, taking in both the cysteine and the phenylalanine. Kept here is only the CDR3 DNA, which spans 45 bases and is read in frame from base 1.